The present TCR beta chain was sequenced within a study of spatial heterogeneity in lung cancer (dated by TCRdb to the late 2010s). In terms of the full investigation: Beta-chain transcripts were consistently detected in greater numbers than alpha-chain transcripts, which likely reflected higher beta-chain transcript abundance. In tumor regions, TCR transcript counts showed a strong correlation with a T cell transcriptional module score derived from matched bulk RNA-seq. In the raw uncorrected reads, each unique combination of TCR and UMI appeared on average more than ten times. In non-small cell lung cancer, the study quantitatively compared TCR alpha and beta repertoires across several tumor regions, matched nontumor lung, and blood. TCR repertoire features were related to nonsynonymous mutation counts determined by whole-exome sequencing of tumor tissue. Both alpha and beta chains were TCR-sequenced in 210 or so tumor regions, 64 matched nontumor lung samples and 45 to 60 PBMC samples obtained at surgery. Results the study describes overall, beyond this receptor: The number of expanded intratumoral alpha and beta TCRs correlated with the tumor nonsynonymous mutation count. TCR-seq coverage of tumor T cells was estimated at only approximately 7% for alpha chains and 11% to 15% for beta chains. Additional single-cell paired TCR alpha and beta sequencing was considered necessary to confirm, at a functional level, the hypothesis that regional TCRs recognize regional mutations. The count of ubiquitous expanded TCRs correlated with the count of ubiquitous nonsynonymous mutations, and the count of regional expanded TCRs correlated with the count of regional nonsynonymous mutations.

Library prep was done by 5' RACE. The instrument given in TCRdb is NextSeq 500. To allow correction of PCR and sequencing errors, the TCR library protocol tagged every TCR cDNA molecule with a unique molecular identifier. As for how the authors treated the data: Decombinator tools were used for TCR identification, UMI-based error correction and CDR3 extraction. Expanded TCRs were defined as those above a frequency of 2 per 1,000, corresponding to the top 1% of the tumor frequency distribution. Expanded tumor TCRs statistically deemed absent (corrected P<0.05) from at least one tumor region were classed as regional, and all other expanded tumor TCRs were classed as ubiquitous. Renyi diversity was computed with the R vegan package after each repertoire had been subsampled 100 times to 5,000 TCRs. CDR3 similarity networks were built from amino acid triplet string-kernel similarity, connecting CDR3s with pairwise similarity above 0.82. TCRdb reanalyzed the raw reads on its own, using fastp at Q25 for trimming and MiXCR for clone calling, and kept in-frame beta chains. Under each unique CDR3 protein, matching rows form one entry showing the most common genes and DNA. The authors' filters were not applied to this entry. The sample table holds some 9,000 distinct CDR3 sequences, of which around 5.5% were seen once. Together, the top ten hold around 25% of the sample.

The CDR3 sequence holds 16 residues, the cysteine and phenylalanine included. Only the CDR3 DNA stays, 48 bases, in frame from base 1. V and J are trimmed by 3 bases and 8 bases, and the gene matches miss 11 bases of the junction. CDR1 SEHNR and CDR2 FQNEAQ are derived from the germline V gene (reference sequence). This clonotype is identified as medium-sized (0.01 to 0.1%). Its target antigen remains unknown. No clone much larger than this one lies a single base away; base qualities are absent. This sample's time point label indicates: sample taken at primary tumor resection. The donors were fewer than 90 patients from the lung TRACERx cohort who had early-stage, untreated non-small cell lung cancer. Whole RNA extracted from tumor and nontumor lung tissue, or from cryopreserved PBMC samples, was used for TCR sequencing without cell sorting. Patients were selected for TCR sequencing only if sufficient RNA was available from at least two tumor regions. Before selection, tumor and adjacent nontumor lung specimens were reviewed by a lung pathologist.

The sequence is built from TRBV7-9 and TRBJ2-1; TRBD2 matches 9 bases in the middle. Sample: lung tumor tissue, taken at surgery. This receptor was obtained from a female donor with early-stage non-small cell lung cancer. The CDR3 region: CASSFMAGGPDYEQFF. In nucleotide form, the sequence is TGTGCCAGCAGCTTTATGGCGGGAGGGCCTGATTATGAGCAGTTCTTC.